This TCR beta chain was sequenced in a study of CD8+ T cells in alopecia areata. In each case, RNA was isolated and then reverse transcribed into cDNA as the sequencing template. The assay was immunoSEQ multiplex PCR, and TCRdb's table has in-frame clones only and misses some. The table shows around 160,000 clones, with over 45% occurring only once. Patients with alopecia areata provided lesional scalp punch biopsies as well as peripheral blood. Sorted populations comprised CD4+ and CD8+ T cells obtained from PBMCs. V was cut by 5 bases and J by 4 bases, with 12 bases left in between. The CDR3 sequence is 13 residues long. CDR1 and CDR2 from the germline V gene are MDHEN and SYDVKM. Notes on this clone: Its antigen is currently unknown.

Study conclusions and caveats: TCR sharing across patients was less clear than in mice, possibly HLA-related.

The rearrangement links TRBV28 to TRBJ2-7; D unclear. The TCR originated in a human donor with alopecia areata. Sequenced: CD4+ T cells sorted from blood. CDR3 sequence: CASSRTSRYEQYF. DNA of the CDR3: TGTGCCAGCAGTAGAACTTCGAGGTACGAGCAGTACTTC. Complete variable domain (other parts from reference TRBV28 and TRBJ2-7): DVKVTQSSRYLVKRTGEKVFLECVQDMDHENMFWYRQDPGLGLRLIYFSYDVKMKEKGDIPEGYSVSREKKERFSLILESASTNQTSMYLCASSRTSRYEQYFGPGTRLTVT.